These T cell receptor beta chains were read from a single sample in a study of CD8 T cells in ankylosing spondylitis. Each CDR3 protein gets one entry after TCRdb re-called the 5' RACE reads with MiXCR. The table has around 130,000 distinct CDR3 sequences, roughly 18% seen once; the top ten hold 30% to 35%. What was sequenced was blood, either unsorted or a sorted T cell fraction (not recorded which). The receptors here all came from a male donor with ankylosing spondylitis. CDR3s include the opening cysteine and the closing phenylalanine or tryptophan. The D gene is left open where the match is weak. Expanded clones get a size class; other rows say once, few or many, or leave the size out.

>TRBV6-2/TRBV6-3|NA|NA|TRBJ2-2
CASRGRPGSTGELFF
TGTGCCAGCAGGGGACGGCCGGGGAGCACCGGGGAGCTGTTTTTT
>TRBV2|NA|NA|TRBJ2-1
CASKVGPWFF
TGTGCCAGCAAGGTGGGGCCTTGGTTCTTC
>TRBV29-1|NA|TRBD2|TRBJ2-5
CSVIDTSGGETQYF
TGCAGCGTCATCGATACTAGCGGCGGAGAGACCCAGTACTTC
>TRBV7-8|many|TRBD1|TRBJ2-1
CASSLVGPGTALDEQFF
TGTGCCAGCAGCTTAGTAGGGCCCGGGACAGCATTAGATGAGCAGTTCTTC
>TRBV7-9|few|TRBD1|TRBJ1-2
CASSYRGPYGYTF
TGTGCCAGCAGCTACAGGGGACCGTATGGCTACACCTTC
>TRBV5-1|NA|NA|TRBJ2-7
CARPTDSYEQYF
TGCGCCAGACCGACGGACTCCTACGAGCAGTACTTC
>TRBV7-9|few|NA|TRBJ1-1
CASSLGVAGIEAFF
TGTGCCAGCAGCTTAGGCGTAGCCGGCATTGAAGCTTTCTTT
>TRBV3-1|NA|NA|TRBJ2-5
CASSQSSGLQETQYF
TGTGCCAGCAGCCAAAGTTCCGGACTCCAAGAGACCCAGTACTTC
>TRBV19|NA|TRBD1|TRBJ2-5
CASSPGTGTQETQYF
TGTGCCAGTAGTCCGGGGACAGGAACCCAAGAGACCCAGTACTTC
>TRBV7-9|few|TRBD1|TRBJ1-6
CASSHGQGVSPLHF
TGTGCCAGCAGCCACGGACAGGGCGTTTCACCCCTCCACTTT
>TRBV29-1|few|TRBD1|TRBJ1-2
CSVAPTPQGSIGGYGYTF
TGCAGCGTTGCCCCGACCCCACAGGGGTCGATCGGGGGTTATGGCTACACCTTC
>TRBV27|many|NA|TRBJ2-6
CASSFEGSGANVLTF
TGTGCCAGCAGTTTTGAAGGCTCTGGGGCCAACGTCCTGACTTTC
>TRBV6-2/TRBV6-3|NA|TRBD2|TRBJ2-3
CASSPLAGGPDTQYF
TGTGCCAGCAGTCCTTTAGCGGGAGGTCCAGATACGCAGTATTTT
>TRBV4-2|NA|TRBD1|TRBJ2-7
CASSHMGQTTYEQYF
TGTGCCAGCAGCCACATGGGACAGACAACCTACGAGCAGTACTTC
>TRBV4-1|few|NA|TRBJ1-2
CASSQDLVPPDGYTF
TGCGCCAGCAGCCAAGATCTTGTCCCGCCGGATGGCTACACCTTC
>TRBV7-3|NA|TRBD2|TRBJ2-1
CASSPWTSGSNEQFF
TGTGCCAGCAGCCCGTGGACTAGCGGGAGTAATGAGCAGTTCTTC
>TRBV27|NA|TRBD2|TRBJ2-1
CATFGEGNEQFF
TGTGCCACCTTTGGGGAGGGCAATGAGCAGTTCTTC
>TRBV29-1|NA|NA|TRBJ1-1
CSVSAGVNTEAFF
TGCAGCGTTTCAGCAGGGGTTAACACTGAAGCTTTCTTT
>TRBV18|NA|NA|TRBJ2-7
CASSPPYRAYEQYF
TGTGCCAGCTCACCACCTTATCGGGCATACGAGCAGTACTTC
>TRBV29-1|NA|TRBD2|TRBJ2-3
CSAQTRVAGGDTQYF
TGCAGCGCACAGACGAGGGTAGCGGGAGGTGATACGCAGTATTTT
>TRBV29-1|many|NA|TRBJ2-7
CSVEGGPYPEDYEQYF
TGCAGCGTTGAAGGGGGTCCATACCCGGAGGACTACGAGCAGTACTTC
>TRBV20-1|few|NA|TRBJ2-2
CSASDGNTGELFF
TGCAGTGCTTCGGACGGAAACACCGGGGAGCTGTTTTTT
>TRBV20-1|NA|TRBD1|TRBJ1-2
CSARVGQGAPNYGYTF
TGCAGTGCTAGAGTGGGACAGGGGGCGCCGAACTATGGCTACACCTTC
>TRBV19|NA|NA|TRBJ2-1
CASRGPYNEQFF
TGTGCCAGTAGGGGACCCTACAATGAGCAGTTCTTC